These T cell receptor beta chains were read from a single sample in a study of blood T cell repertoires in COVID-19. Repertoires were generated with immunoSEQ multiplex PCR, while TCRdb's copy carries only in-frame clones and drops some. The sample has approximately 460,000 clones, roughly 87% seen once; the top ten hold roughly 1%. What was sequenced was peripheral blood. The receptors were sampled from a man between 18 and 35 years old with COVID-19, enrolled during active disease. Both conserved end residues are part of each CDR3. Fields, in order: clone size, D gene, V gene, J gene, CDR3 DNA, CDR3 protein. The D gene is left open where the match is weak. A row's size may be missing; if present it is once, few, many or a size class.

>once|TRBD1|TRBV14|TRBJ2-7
TGTGCCAGCAGCGCTGGACAGGGACCCTACGAGCAGTACTTC
CASSAGQGPYEQYF
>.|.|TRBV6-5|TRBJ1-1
TGTGCCCTTCGGGGGGACACTGAAGCTTTCTTT
CALRGDTEAFF
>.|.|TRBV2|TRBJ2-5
TGTGCCAGCAGGACAGGCGAAGAGACCCAGTACTTC
CASRTGEETQYF
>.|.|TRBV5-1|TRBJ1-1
TGCGCCAGCAGCCCCAACGCGGGGGTCCGGGGGGAAGCTTTCTTT
CASSPNAGVRGEAFF
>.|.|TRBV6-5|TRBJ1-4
TGTGCCAGCAGTTACTCCGCCGGGGTAACTAATGAAAAACTGTTTTTT
CASSYSAGVTNEKLFF
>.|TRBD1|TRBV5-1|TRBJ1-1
TGCGCCAGCAGCTCGTGGACAGGGATGAACACTGAAGCTTTCTTT
CASSSWTGMNTEAFF
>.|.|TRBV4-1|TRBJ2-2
TGCGCCAGCAGCCAAGATCCAACGAACACCGGGGAGCTGTTTTTT
CASSQDPTNTGELFF
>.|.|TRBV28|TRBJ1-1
TGTTTTGTTGCTACGAACACTGAAGCTTTCTTT
CFVATNTEAFF
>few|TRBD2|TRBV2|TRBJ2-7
TGTGCCAGCAGTGAACGCGGGAGGGCGTACGAGCAGTACTTC
CASSERGRAYEQYF
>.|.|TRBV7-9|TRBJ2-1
TGTGCCAGCAGCTTAATGGCTAGCGTGGATGAGCAGTTCTTC
CASSLMASVDEQFF
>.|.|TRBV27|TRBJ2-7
TGTGCCAGCAGCTTGGGCGTAGGCTACGAGCAGTACTTC
CASSLGVGYEQYF
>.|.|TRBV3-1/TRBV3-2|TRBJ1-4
TGTGCCAGCAGCCAAGAATTGGCCGCAACTAATGAAAAACTGTTTTTT
CASSQELAATNEKLFF
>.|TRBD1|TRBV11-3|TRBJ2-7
TGTGCCAGCAGCCCCGGACAGGGGAACGAGCAGTACTTC
CASSPGQGNEQYF
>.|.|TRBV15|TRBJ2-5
TGTGCCACCAGCAGAGGACCAGCGGCCCAAGAGACCCAGTACTTC
CATSRGPAAQETQYF
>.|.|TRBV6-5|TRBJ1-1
TGTGCCAGCAGTTCCACCACGGACAGTATGGCTTTCTTT
CASSSTTDSMAFF
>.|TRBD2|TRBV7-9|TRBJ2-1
TGTGCCAGCAGCCTGACTAGCGGGGGCTACAATGAGCAGTTCTTC
CASSLTSGGYNEQFF
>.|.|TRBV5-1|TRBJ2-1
TGCGCCAGCTCCCTCTTAGGAGTCGCAACCTACAATGAGCAGTTCTTC
CASSLLGVATYNEQFF